This T cell receptor beta chain was recorded in a study of T cell changes during pregnancy in multiple sclerosis. Sequencing was performed with immunoSEQ multiplex PCR; in TCRdb, only in-frame clones are kept and a portion is missing. The profile covers tens of thousands of clones, with 92% appearing a single time and roughly 2.7% taken by the ten largest. V lost 5 bases to trimming and J lost 9 bases; unmatched junction nucleotides: 10. CDR3 length: 14 amino acids. The germline gives CDR1 MNHEY, CDR2 SVGAGI. Sequenced material: peripheral blood, taken in the second trimester of pregnancy. The genes are TRBV6-5 and TRBJ2-7, with 10 nucleotides matching TRBD2. This TCR was recovered from a female donor in good health, enrolled as a control in a pregnancy study. CDR3 sequence (DNA): TGTGCCAGCAGTAGGCCTCTAGCGGGAGCGCTGCAGTACTTC. It translates to CASSRPLAGALQYF.